This T cell receptor (beta chain) was obtained from a study of tumor and adjacent non-tumor tissue in lung cancer. Overall study context: Histology: about a dozen adenocarcinoma, a couple of squamous cell carcinoma, 1 small cell lung cancer. General study findings and limits: Shorter survival was associated with higher TCR diversity in tumors. Compared with tumor, normal lung showed significantly lower TCR diversity. In normal lung, the top 100 clones were significantly more dominant than in tumor.

The CDR3 totals 12 residues. CDR1 and CDR2 (germline): MNHEY, SVGEGT. TCRbeta libraries were built with three rounds of nested PCR, modified from ARM-PCR. TCRdb recomputed calls from the multiplex PCR reads with MiXCR, one row per CDR3 protein. The sample carries 60,000 or so distinct CDR3 sequences, 61% recorded once. A note on this clonotype: Its antigen is unknown. It may be a read error: a sequence one base away is much more abundant.

The template was RNA from unsorted bulk tissue. This non-tumor lung sample came from over 3 cm beyond the tumor edge. The specimen sequenced was distant non-tumor lung tissue. This chain uses TRBV6-2 or TRBV6-3 with TRBJ2-1; no reliable D call. The source of this sequence is a man aged 65-85 years with non-small cell lung cancer. CDR3 DNA sequence: TGTGCCAGCAGTACACCACAGTCCCCTTCGGTCTTC. Translated, it gives CASSTPQSPSVF.